Listed below are T cell receptor beta chains from one sample, sequenced in a study of blood T cell repertoires in COVID-19. Sequencing used immunoSEQ multiplex PCR; TCRdb keeps in-frame clones, though not all of them. The repertoire consists of about 300,000 clones, with over 75% occurring once and the leading ten covering less than 11%. Material for sequencing was PBMCs or T cells enriched from blood (not recorded which). The source is a woman between 18 and 30 years old who had recovered from COVID-19. The CDR3 runs from the conserved cysteine through the conserved F or W. A D gene is named only where the DNA matches it firmly. Only part of the rows carry a size: once, few, many, or a class if the clone is expanded.

d_call j_call v_call clone_size cdr3_aa cdr3_nt
TRBD2 TRBJ2-7 TRBV5-4 once CASSFLAGAHEQYF TGTGCCAGCAGCTTCCTAGCGGGCGCCCACGAGCAGTACTTC
TRBD1 TRBJ1-2 TRBV2 few CASSEARTGGDYGYTF TGTGCCAGCAGTGAGGCGCGGACAGGGGGCGACTATGGCTACACCTTC
. TRBJ2-4 TRBV5-4 once CASSLAGAHIQYF TGTGCCAGCAGCTTGGCGGGAGCCCACATTCAGTACTTC
. TRBJ1-2 TRBV3-1/TRBV3-2 . CASSHREGDGYTF TGTGCCAGCAGTCACAGGGAAGGGGATGGCTACACCTTC
. TRBJ1-1 TRBV11-2 . CASSPKGGEAFF TGTGCCAGCAGCCCCAAAGGGGGTGAGGCTTTCTTT
. TRBJ1-3 TRBV25-1 . CASSEYWQGRSGNTIYF TGTGCCAGCAGTGAATATTGGCAGGGGCGCTCTGGAAACACCATATATTTT
TRBD1 TRBJ1-2 TRBV28 . CASSLFGTGGAGYGYTF TGTGCCAGCAGTTTATTTGGGACAGGGGGCGCGGGCTATGGCTACACCTTC
TRBD1 TRBJ2-7 TRBV7-6 . CASSLGTGPYEQYF TGTGCCAGCAGCCTTGGGACAGGGCCCTACGAGCAGTACTTC
TRBD2 TRBJ2-7 TRBV4-1 . CASSQGLAGTYEQYF TGCGCCAGCAGCCAAGGCCTAGCGGGGACCTACGAGCAGTACTTC
TRBD1 TRBJ1-2 TRBV7-2 . CASSSKTGRHGYTF TGTGCCAGCAGCTCAAAGACAGGGAGGCATGGCTACACCTTC
TRBD2 TRBJ2-7 TRBV6-5 . CASKGLREAGEQYF TGTGCCAGCAAAGGCCTCCGGGAGGCGGGCGAGCAGTACTTC
TRBD1 TRBJ1-5 TRBV7-8 . CASSYGQGVAQPQHF TGTGCCAGCAGCTACGGACAGGGTGTAGCCCAGCCCCAGCATTTT
. TRBJ1-5 TRBV2 . CASSDPRVGNQPQHF TGTGCCAGCAGTGACCCCAGGGTTGGCAATCAGCCCCAGCATTTT
. TRBJ2-7 TRBV19 once CASSPGGTHSYEQYF TGTGCCAGTAGTCCTGGAGGCACCCATTCCTACGAGCAGTACTTC
. TRBJ2-7 TRBV2 once CASKVGGAGEQYF TGTGCCAGCAAAGTGGGGGGAGCAGGCGAGCAGTACTTC
. TRBJ1-1 TRBV6-5 . CASSSIRGGTEAFF TGTGCCAGCAGTTCCATTAGGGGGGGCACTGAAGCTTTCTTT
TRBD1 TRBJ2-3 TRBV30 . CAWSPGDRVGPDTQYF TGTGCCTGGAGCCCGGGGGACAGGGTAGGCCCAGATACGCAGTATTTT
TRBD1 TRBJ1-4 TRBV7-6 . CASSLGTGTEKLFF TGTGCCAGCAGCTTAGGGACAGGGACTGAAAAACTGTTTTTT
TRBD2 TRBJ2-3 TRBV5-1 . CASRLAGGTSTDTQYF TGCGCCAGCAGGCTAGCGGGAGGAACTAGCACAGATACGCAGTATTTT
. TRBJ2-1 TRBV5-1 . CASKRGTYNEQFF TGCGCCAGCAAGCGAGGAACCTACAATGAGCAGTTCTTC
TRBD1 TRBJ2-1 TRBV19 . CASRLTGVSYNEQFF TGTGCCAGCAGGCTAACAGGGGTTTCCTACAATGAGCAGTTCTTC
. TRBJ1-3 TRBV9 . CASSVGTGNTIYF TGTGCCAGCAGCGTAGGTACTGGAAACACCATATATTTT
. TRBJ2-7 TRBV7-2 . CASSLWDLGEQYF TGTGCCAGCAGCTTATGGGACTTGGGGGAGCAGTACTTC
TRBD2 TRBJ2-1 TRBV3-1/TRBV3-2 few CASSRAGVYNEQFF TGTGCCAGCAGCCGAGCGGGAGTCTACAATGAGCAGTTCTTC
. TRBJ2-3 TRBV7-9 few CASSLTRGGDTQYF TGTGCCAGCAGCTTAACCAGGGGCGGGGATACGCAGTATTTT
. TRBJ1-5 TRBV12-5 . CASGLSLSEESSNQPQHF TGTGCTAGTGGTTTGAGTTTGAGCGAGGAGAGTAGCAATCAGCCCCAGCATTTT
TRBD1 TRBJ2-3 TRBV10-3 . CAISERQGANTQYF TGTGCCATCAGTGAGAGACAGGGGGCGAATACGCAGTATTTT
. TRBJ1-4 TRBV6-2/TRBV6-3 . CASSTRFRGGEKLFF TGTGCCAGCAGTACAAGGTTCAGGGGCGGTGAAAAACTGTTTTTT
. TRBJ1-1 TRBV2 . CASSERVNTEAFF TGTGCCAGCAGTGAACGGGTGAACACTGAAGCTTTCTTT
. TRBJ1-1 TRBV10-3 . CAISVQGSLNTEAFF TGTGCCATCAGTGTACAGGGATCTCTGAACACTGAAGCTTTCTTT
. TRBJ1-1 TRBV19 few CASSINRDTEAFF TGTGCCAGTAGTATAAACAGGGACACTGAAGCTTTCTTT
. TRBJ2-5 TRBV29-1 . CSALLGEETQYF TGCAGCGCCCTTTTAGGGGAAGAGACCCAGTACTTC
TRBD1 TRBJ1-1 TRBV4-1 . CASSRGGANTEAFF TGCGCCAGCAGCCGAGGGGGCGCCAACACTGAAGCTTTCTTT
TRBD2 TRBJ2-1 TRBV28 . CASSLSGTSGSYEQFF TGTGCCAGCAGTTTATCAGGGACTAGCGGGAGCTATGAGCAGTTCTTC
. TRBJ2-5 TRBV5-1 once CASSLTGKGETQYF TGCGCCAGCAGCTTGACAGGGAAGGGAGAGACCCAGTACTTC
. TRBJ2-7 TRBV28 . CASSLPERGGEQYF TGTGCCAGCAGTTTACCGGAAAGGGGAGGCGAGCAGTACTTC
. TRBJ1-2 TRBV28 . CASSLLGARYYGYTF TGTGCCAGCAGTTTATTGGGGGCCCGCTACTATGGCTACACCTTC
. TRBJ2-2 TRBV24-1 . CATSEYVVAANTGELFF TGTGCCACCAGTGAGTATGTTGTAGCCGCGAACACCGGGGAGCTGTTTTTT
. TRBJ2-7 TRBV5-1 . CASSLVGASAYEQYF TGCGCCAGCAGCTTGGTAGGGGCGTCCGCCTACGAGCAGTACTTC
TRBD1 TRBJ1-2 TRBV19 . CASSTHVWTGTYGYTF TGTGCCAGTAGTACCCATGTTTGGACAGGGACCTATGGCTACACCTTC
. TRBJ1-5 TRBV7-8 . CASSPRHGYSNQPQHF TGTGCCAGCAGCCCCCGACATGGCTATAGCAATCAGCCCCAGCATTTT
. TRBJ1-1 TRBV6-1 . CASSEELRQNTEAFF TGTGCCAGCAGTGAAGAGCTGAGACAGAACACTGAAGCTTTCTTT
. TRBJ1-5 TRBV30 once CAWSVEGYSNQPQHF TGTGCCTGGAGTGTAGAGGGATATAGCAATCAGCCCCAGCATTTT
. TRBJ2-7 TRBV27 once CASSGGDEQYF TGTGCCAGTTCCGGGGGTGACGAGCAGTACTTC
. TRBJ2-7 TRBV29-1 . CSVVMGQGTYEQYF TGCAGCGTTGTTATGGGGCAGGGGACCTACGAGCAGTACTTC
. TRBJ1-5 TRBV30 . CAWSVLGPRDQPQHF TGTGCCTGGAGTGTACTGGGCCCCAGAGATCAGCCCCAGCATTTT
. TRBJ1-2 TRBV11-2 once CASSLDPANYGYTF TGTGCCAGCAGCTTAGACCCAGCTAACTATGGCTACACCTTC
. TRBJ1-2 TRBV28 . CASKNLQSNYGYTF TGTGCCAGCAAAAACCTACAGAGTAACTATGGCTACACCTTC
. TRBJ1-5 TRBV6-5 once CASSRQPNQPQHF TGTGCCAGCAGTCGACAGCCTAATCAGCCCCAGCATTTT
TRBD1 TRBJ1-2 TRBV4-1 . CASRRRQGTDGYTF TGCGCCAGCAGACGAAGACAGGGGACGGATGGCTACACCTTC
TRBD1 TRBJ2-4 TRBV18 . CASSQGDREVYF TGTGCCAGCTCACAGGGGGACAGGGAGGTGTACTTC
. TRBJ1-1 TRBV5-1 . CASSLGHELNTEAFF TGCGCCAGCAGCTTAGGACACGAATTGAACACTGAAGCTTTCTTT
. TRBJ1-1 TRBV28 . CASSDSNTEAFF TGTGCCAGTTCGGACAGTAACACTGAAGCTTTCTTT
TRBD1 TRBJ2-1 TRBV5-1 . CASSAGQVASQYEQFF TGCGCCAGCAGCGCAGGACAGGTGGCGAGTCAATATGAGCAGTTCTTC
TRBD1 TRBJ1-3 TRBV9 . CASSGGSTGQFHTIYF TGTGCCAGCAGCGGAGGTTCGACAGGGCAATTCCACACCATATATTTT
TRBD1 TRBJ2-3 TRBV10-1 . CASGDGTGVTDTQYF TGCGCCAGCGGGGACGGGACAGGGGTCACAGATACGCAGTATTTT
TRBD1 TRBJ2-3 TRBV5-1 . CASSLAFQGATDTQYF TGCGCCAGCAGCTTGGCCTTTCAGGGGGCGACAGATACGCAGTATTTT